This entry lists 17 T cell receptor beta chains sequenced from one sample in a study of control samples from healthy donors and cancer patients (dated by TCRdb to the early 2020s). Library preparation used the immunoSEQ multiplex PCR assay. What TCRdb holds here is the immuneACCESS table cut down to in-frame rearrangements. Part of the clones is not present; checked against another copy, under half of the missing clones reflect an unresolved V gene, and the others are unexplained. The sample table holds around 160,000 clones, of which roughly 93% were seen once. More than 4.5% of the sample rests with the top ten. Input material: blood. Receptors originate from a man aged 18 to 29 in good health.

This rearrangement joins TRBV25-1 to TRBJ2-3; D not certain. Germline V gene sequence: CDR1 MGHDK, CDR2 SYGVNS. V was trimmed by 4 bases and J by 1 base, leaving 9 bases between them. The CDR3 sequence is 14 residues long. In nucleotides, the CDR3 is TGTGCCAGCAGTGTTTCTACAGGCACAGATACGCAGTATTTT. Amino acids: CASSVSTGTDTQYF.

This chain links TRBV5-6 with TRBJ1-2; D is perhaps TRBD1 (5 bases). V gave up 5 bases and J gave up 7 bases, with 12 bases separating them. The CDR3 spans 12 residues. The germline V gene has CDR1 SGHDT and CDR2 YYEEEE. The CDR3 nucleotides are TGTGCCAGCAGTACAGGCTTTGGTGGCTACACCTTC. This translates into CASSTGFGGYTF.

This chain joins TRBV30 and TRBJ1-1; D unresolved. Per germline, CDR1 GTSNPN and CDR2 SVGIG (reference sequence). Trimming removed 0 bases from V and 1 base from J, with 9 bases in between. The CDR3 runs 14 residues. DNA for the CDR3: TGTGCCTGGAGTGTAAGGTTGGGGAACACTGAAGCTTTCTTT. Its translation is CAWSVRLGNTEAFF.

The V and J genes are TRBV4-1 and TRBJ2-4; TRBD2 agrees at 9 bases. The CDR3 has 17 residues. Germline V gene sequence: CDR1 MGHRA, CDR2 YSYEKL. Unmatched junction bases numbered 9, after V lost 1 base and J lost 5 bases. The CDR3 DNA sequence: TGCGCCAGCAGCCAAGGGCCCGCGGGAGGGGCGGAAAACATTCAGTACTTC. Residues: CASSQGPAGGAENIQYF.

V gene TRBV5-6 combines with J gene TRBJ1-6; 7 nucleotides agree with TRBD1. J lost 9 bases, V lost 2 bases, and 8 bases had no gene match. Germline V gene sequence: CDR1 SGHDT, CDR2 YYEEEE. The CDR3 totals 15 residues. CDR3 sequence reads: CASSFSDRVSSPLHF. In nucleotides, the CDR3 is TGTGCCAGCAGCTTTTCCGACAGGGTCAGTTCACCCCTCCACTTT.

The CDR3 region has the DNA TGTGCCAGCAGGACGGACAGGGATATTTACGAGCAGTACTTC. Its translation is CASRTDRDIYEQYF. The rearrangement links TRBV6-5 to TRBJ2-7; 8 nucleotides line up with TRBD1. The CDR3 spans 14 residues. J gave up 4 bases and V 6 bases, and 8 bases lay outside the gene matches. Germline V gene lookup returns CDR1 MNHEY and CDR2 SVGAGI.

The chain joins TRBV2 to TRBJ2-3; TRBD1 matches 7 bases. From germline, CDR1 is SNHLY and CDR2 FYNNEI. This CDR3 spans 13 amino acids. V was pared by 8 bases and J by 0 bases, with 2 bases of the junction left unmatched. CDR3 in amino acids: CASRDRSTDTQYF. The CDR3 DNA follows: TGTGCCAGCCGGGACAGAAGCACAGATACGCAGTATTTT.

This chain joins TRBV27 and TRBJ1-5, with D unresolved. The V end lost 1 base, the J end lost 6 bases, and 10 bases lay between the germline ends. The CDR3 length is 14 residues. Germline CDR1 MNHEY, CDR2 SMNVEV (reference sequence). CDR3 nucleotides: TGTGCCAGCAGTTTATTGTCAGTCTCTCAGCCCCAGCATTTT. This sequence encodes CASSLLSVSQPQHF.

This chain connects TRBV10-3 to TRBJ2-3; 9 bases are a match to TRBD1. The CDR3 has 14 residues. Germline V gene lookup returns CDR1 ENHRY and CDR2 SYGVKD. The V segment lost 4 bases and the J segment 4 bases; nucleotides outside the gene matches: 3. The CDR3 region has the DNA TGTGCCATCAGTGGGGGACAGGGCCCAGATACGCAGTATTTT. It specifies CAISGGQGPDTQYF.

The chain couples TRBV7-2 to TRBJ2-3, with no clear D. Trimming shortened V by 3 bases and J by 6 bases, and 1 base separated the two germline ends. Germline V CDR1 and CDR2: SGHTA, FQGNSA. The CDR3 has 10 residues. In nucleotides, the CDR3 is TGTGCCAGCAGCTTGGATACGCAGTATTTT. It yields the protein CASSLDTQYF. The entire variable domain, with the rest obtained from reference TRBV7-2 and TRBJ2-3, is as follows: GAGVSQSPSNKVTEKGKDVELRCDPISGHTALYWYRQSLGQGLEFLIYFQGNSAPDKSGLPSDRFSAERTGGSVSTLTIQRTQQEDSAVYLCASSLDTQYFGPGTRLTVL.

This rearrangement joins TRBV7-8 to TRBJ2-7; 12 nucleotides line up with TRBD1. With V trimmed by 1 base and J by 5 bases, 3 bases remained unmatched. The CDR3 is 15 amino acids. Germline V lookup: CDR1 SGHVS, CDR2 FQNEAQ. The CDR3 nucleotides read TGTGCCAGCAGCTTAGTGGGACAGGGGGCCCACGAGCAGTACTTC. It specifies CASSLVGQGAHEQYF.

J is TRBJ2-3 and V is TRBV9; 7 bases map to TRBD1. Germline V lookup: CDR1 SGDLS, CDR2 YYNGEE. With V trimmed by 2 bases and J by 6 bases, 12 bases remained unmatched. This CDR3 region has 16 residues. The CDR3 here is CASSVEGAPSWDTQYF. CDR3 DNA: TGTGCCAGCAGCGTCGAGGGGGCCCCATCCTGGGATACGCAGTATTTT.

V and J are TRBV29-1 and TRBJ1-2; 9 bases agree with TRBD1. Germline loops: CDR1 SQVTM, CDR2 ANQGSEA. The CDR3 consists of 17 residues. With V trimmed by 6 bases and J by 2 bases, 16 bases remained unmatched. CDR3 protein: CSVITWDREHTNYGYTF. CDR3 bases: TGCAGCGTAATTACTTGGGACAGGGAGCATACGAACTATGGCTACACCTTC.

This clone appeared a single time. V gene TRBV28 combines with J gene TRBJ2-2, with D uncertain. The germline V and J ends were trimmed by 1 base and 5 bases, with 11 bases remaining between them. The CDR3 length is 15 residues. CDR1 MDHEN and CDR2 SYDVKM come from the germline V gene. This CDR3 is CASSLSRSGTGELFF. The CDR3 coding sequence is TGTGCCAGCAGTTTATCCAGGTCTGGGACCGGGGAGCTGTTTTTT.

The V and J genes are TRBV27 and TRBJ1-2, with D tentatively TRBD1 (6 bases). V was shortened by 3 bases and J by 6 bases, with 14 bases between the two germline ends. CDR3 size: 14 residues. The V gene's germline CDR1 is MNHEY and CDR2 SMNVEV (reference sequence). CDR3 sequence: CASSFGGGGDGYTF. The CDR3 nucleotides read TGTGCCAGCAGTTTCGGTGGGGGCGGGGATGGCTACACCTTC.

This clone was seen more than once but under ten times. This sequence joins TRBV27 and TRBJ1-2; no clear D. Trimming shortened V by 3 bases and J by 1 base, and 12 bases separated the two germline ends. This CDR3 has 15 amino acids. The germline V gene encodes CDR1 MNHEY and CDR2 SMNVEV (reference sequence). The CDR3 reads CASSFRAGLNYGYTF. The CDR3 nucleotides read TGTGCCAGCAGTTTTAGGGCCGGCCTTAACTATGGCTACACCTTC.

The chain joins TRBV12-3 or TRBV12-4 to TRBJ2-3; 8 positions agree with TRBD1. Trimming took 6 bases from V and 3 from J; bases not matched to a gene: 2. This CDR3 has 13 amino acids. CDR3 loop: CASSGQGTDTQYF. The CDR3 DNA is TGTGCCAGCAGCGGACAGGGAACAGATACGCAGTATTTT.